What follows are 5 T cell receptor beta chains derived from one specimen sequenced in a study of T-cell memory formation after mild COVID-19. Each CDR3 protein is one row after TCRdb ran MiXCR on the 5' RACE reads. The table lists roughly 130,000 distinct CDR3 sequences, approximately 15% of them singletons, with 5.2% in the top ten. Material for sequencing was PBMCs or a T cell subset sorted from them (not recorded which). Receptors originate from a young man who had mild COVID-19 (a few samples of this study predate the infection). Cell type and time point are not known.

The chain uses TRBV7-2 and TRBJ2-1; 10 positions match TRBD1. The CDR3 spans 16 residues. V lost 1 base and J lost 6; bases outside the gene matches: 6. Germline values: CDR1 SGHTA, CDR2 FQGNSA. The DNA for the CDR3 is TGTGCCAGCAGCTTAGTGCCGGGACAGGGGATCAATGAGCAGTTCTTC. Encoded protein: CASSLVPGQGINEQFF.

This rearrangement joins TRBV3-1 to TRBJ1-4; the D gene is possibly TRBD1 (6 bases). The V gene's germline CDR1 is LGHDT and CDR2 YNNKEL (reference sequence). V gave up 4 bases and J gave up 8 bases, with 11 bases separating them. The CDR3 is 13 residues long. DNA of the CDR3: TGTGCCAGCAGCCCGGACAGCCAAGAAAAACTGTTTTTT. Translating gives CASSPDSQEKLFF.

This clonotype was detected ten times or more. The chain recombines TRBV12-3 or TRBV12-4 with TRBJ2-5; tentative D call: TRBD2 (5 bases). The V end was cut by 5 bases, the J end by 4 bases, with 14 bases between. This CDR3 has 14 residues. The CDR3 region has the DNA TGTGCCAGCAGTCCTACTAGGACGTCAGAGACCCAGTACTTC. Protein: CASSPTRTSETQYF.

This clonotype was seen only a few times. The J gene is TRBJ2-3, the V gene TRBV6-2 or TRBV6-3; 7 bases are a match to TRBD1. The trim removed 2 bases at V and 3 bases at J, leaving 5 bases unmatched. Germline CDR1 MNHEY, CDR2 SVGEGT. CDR3 length equals 15 residues. For the CDR3, the DNA is TGTGCCAGCAGTTACGGAGACAGGGATACAGATACGCAGTATTTT. Protein: CASSYGDRDTDTQYF.

This clonotype was recorded a few times. CDR3 region: CASSPRAGGRETQYF. DNA for the CDR3: TGTGCCAGCAGCCCCCGGGCCGGGGGTCGAGAGACCCAGTACTTC. The chain links TRBV7-3 to TRBJ2-5; D might be TRBD2 (6 bases). Germline V gene data show CDR1 as SGHTA and CDR2 as FQGTGA. The CDR3 extends over 15 amino acids. Trimming removed 5 bases at V and 4 bases at J, with 17 bases between.